This is a list of T cell receptor beta chains from one sample in a study of CD8+CD57+ T cells in acquired aplastic anemia. TCRdb passed the reads through MiXCR, listing each CDR3 protein once. Among around 150,000 distinct CDR3 sequences, around 40% were seen once, and the ten largest hold approximately 1%. Material: sorted CD4+, CD8+, or CD8+CD57+ T cells (not recorded which) from PBMCs. The receptors derive from a human donor in good health. The CDR3 runs from the conserved cysteine through the conserved F or W. Each record gives: V gene, D gene, clone size, J gene, CDR3 DNA, CDR3 protein. A D gene is named only where the DNA matches it firmly. The size of a clone is reported for some rows only, either as once, few or many, or as a class for expanded clones.

v_call: TRBV7-8
d_call: -
clone_size: -
j_call: TRBJ2-7
cdr3_nt: TGTGCCAGCAGCTTACTTCGGGGACGGCCGGAGCAGTACTTC
cdr3_aa: CASSLLRGRPEQYF

v_call: TRBV20-1
d_call: -
clone_size: -
j_call: TRBJ2-3
cdr3_nt: TGCAGTGCTAGAGACTGGGGGCGATCCCGCACAGATACGCAGTATTTT
cdr3_aa: CSARDWGRSRTDTQYF

v_call: TRBV6-5
d_call: -
clone_size: many
j_call: TRBJ2-3
cdr3_nt: TGTGCCAGCAGCGGTCAGTACACAGATACGCAGTATTTT
cdr3_aa: CASSGQYTDTQYF

v_call: TRBV18
d_call: TRBD2
clone_size: -
j_call: TRBJ2-2
cdr3_nt: TGTGCCAGCTCACCACTCCCTAGCGGGGGATCCAACACCGGGGAGCTGTTTTTT
cdr3_aa: CASSPLPSGGSNTGELFF

v_call: TRBV20-1
d_call: TRBD2
clone_size: -
j_call: TRBJ2-3
cdr3_nt: TGCAGTGCTAGAGATCTGTTAGCGGGAAAACGGAATACGCAGTATTTT
cdr3_aa: CSARDLLAGKRNTQYF

v_call: TRBV19
d_call: -
clone_size: many
j_call: TRBJ1-2
cdr3_nt: TGTGCCAGTACCTTTAACTCCGGGTTTGGAGCTAACTATGGCTACACCTTC
cdr3_aa: CASTFNSGFGANYGYTF

v_call: TRBV7-2
d_call: -
clone_size: many
j_call: TRBJ2-2
cdr3_nt: TGTGCCAGCACCCCATCGAACACCGGGGAGCTGTTTTTT
cdr3_aa: CASTPSNTGELFF

v_call: TRBV7-2
d_call: TRBD1
clone_size: -
j_call: TRBJ1-2
cdr3_nt: TGTGCCAGCAGCCTCAGGGGGCTGGGCTACACCTTC
cdr3_aa: CASSLRGLGYTF

v_call: TRBV29-1
d_call: -
clone_size: -
j_call: TRBJ1-1
cdr3_nt: TGCAGCGTTGGTCTGTCGACTGAAGCTTTCTTT
cdr3_aa: CSVGLSTEAFF

v_call: TRBV5-1
d_call: TRBD1
clone_size: -
j_call: TRBJ2-7
cdr3_nt: TGCGCCAGCAGCCCGGGACAGCGGTTTTACGAGCAGTACTTC
cdr3_aa: CASSPGQRFYEQYF

v_call: TRBV19
d_call: -
clone_size: -
j_call: TRBJ2-7
cdr3_nt: TGTGCCAGTAGTTCCGGACAGCCCCCCTACGAGCAGTACTTC
cdr3_aa: CASSSGQPPYEQYF

v_call: TRBV6-2/TRBV6-3
d_call: TRBD1
clone_size: few
j_call: TRBJ2-7
cdr3_nt: TGTGCCACCCGACAGGGGTGGAGCGGGCAGTACTTC
cdr3_aa: CATRQGWSGQYF

v_call: TRBV3-1
d_call: TRBD2
clone_size: -
j_call: TRBJ2-5
cdr3_nt: TGTGCCAGCAGTCAAAACATAGCGGGACAAGAGACCCAGTACTTC
cdr3_aa: CASSQNIAGQETQYF

v_call: TRBV5-1
d_call: -
clone_size: many
j_call: TRBJ1-2
cdr3_nt: TGCGCCAGCAGATCCGGGACACCTTTAAACTATGGCTACACCTTC
cdr3_aa: CASRSGTPLNYGYTF

v_call: TRBV6-5
d_call: -
clone_size: -
j_call: TRBJ1-2
cdr3_nt: TGTGCCAGCAGTTACCAGGACAGCTATGGCTACACCTTC
cdr3_aa: CASSYQDSYGYTF

v_call: TRBV10-2
d_call: -
clone_size: once
j_call: TRBJ1-6
cdr3_nt: TGCGCCAGCAGTGAAATGGGTTCACCCCTCCACTTT
cdr3_aa: CASSEMGSPLHF

v_call: TRBV20-1
d_call: -
clone_size: -
j_call: TRBJ1-1
cdr3_nt: TGCAGTGCTAGAAGTCTGAAAATGAACACTGAAGCTTTCTTT
cdr3_aa: CSARSLKMNTEAFF

v_call: TRBV7-2
d_call: -
clone_size: -
j_call: TRBJ2-7
cdr3_nt: TGTGCCAGCAGCTTAAGTAGCGGCTACGAGCAGTACTTC
cdr3_aa: CASSLSSGYEQYF

v_call: TRBV7-8
d_call: TRBD1
clone_size: few
j_call: TRBJ1-2
cdr3_nt: TGTGCCAGCAGCTCTGGGACAGCGAACCACTATGGCTACACCTTC
cdr3_aa: CASSSGTANHYGYTF

v_call: TRBV27
d_call: TRBD1
clone_size: -
j_call: TRBJ2-7
cdr3_nt: TGTGCCAGCAGTTTCCGGGACAGGGTTGGCGAGCAGTACTTC
cdr3_aa: CASSFRDRVGEQYF

v_call: TRBV4-2
d_call: -
clone_size: -
j_call: TRBJ2-1
cdr3_nt: TGTGCCAGCAGGGACGGGGGTGAGCAGTTCTTC
cdr3_aa: CASRDGGEQFF

v_call: TRBV7-3
d_call: TRBD1
clone_size: few
j_call: TRBJ2-7
cdr3_nt: TGTGCCAGCCTCCAGGGACAGGGCCACGAGCAGTACTTC
cdr3_aa: CASLQGQGHEQYF

v_call: TRBV9
d_call: TRBD2
clone_size: many
j_call: TRBJ2-3
cdr3_nt: TGTGCCAGCAGCGTAGTTCGGTCTAGCGGGATGGATACGCAGTATTTT
cdr3_aa: CASSVVRSSGMDTQYF

v_call: TRBV11-3
d_call: TRBD2
clone_size: -
j_call: TRBJ2-7
cdr3_nt: TGTGCCAGCAGTTTATCCGGAGCGGGGGCCTACGAGCAGTACTTC
cdr3_aa: CASSLSGAGAYEQYF

v_call: TRBV5-1
d_call: TRBD2
clone_size: many
j_call: TRBJ2-1
cdr3_nt: TGCGCCAGCACTGACAGCGGGAGTTCCCGCAATGAGCAGTTCTTC
cdr3_aa: CASTDSGSSRNEQFF

v_call: TRBV28
d_call: TRBD1
clone_size: -
j_call: TRBJ1-2
cdr3_nt: TGTGCCAGCAGTTTATCAAAGGACAGGGGCATATACTATGGCTACACCTTC
cdr3_aa: CASSLSKDRGIYYGYTF

v_call: TRBV20-1
d_call: -
clone_size: -
j_call: TRBJ2-7
cdr3_nt: TGCAGTGCTAGGAGCAGTCAATCCTACGAGCAGTACTTC
cdr3_aa: CSARSSQSYEQYF

v_call: TRBV11-1
d_call: -
clone_size: -
j_call: TRBJ1-4
cdr3_nt: TGTGCCAGCAGCTTAGCGGAAACGTTTGGGGTTGAAAAACTGTTTTTT
cdr3_aa: CASSLAETFGVEKLFF

v_call: TRBV12-3/TRBV12-4
d_call: TRBD2
clone_size: few
j_call: TRBJ2-3
cdr3_nt: TGTGCCAGCAGTCCCACTAGCGGGGGGTCTCGGAATGGCACAGATACGCAGTATTTT
cdr3_aa: CASSPTSGGSRNGTDTQYF

v_call: TRBV20-1
d_call: -
clone_size: -
j_call: TRBJ2-1
cdr3_nt: TGCAGTGCTAAGAGCTATGAGCAGTTCTTC
cdr3_aa: CSAKSYEQFF

v_call: TRBV29-1
d_call: TRBD1
clone_size: many
j_call: TRBJ1-1
cdr3_nt: TGCAGCGTTCTACGGGACAGGACCCTTGGTATGAGAACTGAAGCTTTCTTT
cdr3_aa: CSVLRDRTLGMRTEAFF

v_call: TRBV6-1
d_call: -
clone_size: many
j_call: TRBJ1-1
cdr3_nt: TGTGCCAGCAGTATGACCGGGACACTGAACACTGAAGCTTTCTTT
cdr3_aa: CASSMTGTLNTEAFF

v_call: TRBV15
d_call: -
clone_size: many
j_call: TRBJ2-2
cdr3_nt: TGTGCCACCAGCAGAGAAGTCGCCGGGGAGCTGTTTTTT
cdr3_aa: CATSREVAGELFF

v_call: TRBV10-2
d_call: TRBD1
clone_size: once
j_call: TRBJ2-7
cdr3_nt: TGCGCCAGTATTCCGGGACAGGGATTATACGAGCAGTACTTC
cdr3_aa: CASIPGQGLYEQYF